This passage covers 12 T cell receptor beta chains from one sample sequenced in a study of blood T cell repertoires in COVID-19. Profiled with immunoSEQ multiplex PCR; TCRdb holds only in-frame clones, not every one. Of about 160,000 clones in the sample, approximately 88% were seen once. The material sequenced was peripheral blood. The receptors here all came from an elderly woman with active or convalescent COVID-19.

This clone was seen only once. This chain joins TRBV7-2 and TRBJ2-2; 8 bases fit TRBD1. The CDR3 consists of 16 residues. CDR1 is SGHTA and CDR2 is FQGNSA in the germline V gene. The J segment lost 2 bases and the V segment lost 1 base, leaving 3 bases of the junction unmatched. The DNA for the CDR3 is TGTGCCAGCAGCTTAGACGGGACAGGAAACACCGGGGAGCTGTTTTTT. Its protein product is CASSLDGTGNTGELFF.

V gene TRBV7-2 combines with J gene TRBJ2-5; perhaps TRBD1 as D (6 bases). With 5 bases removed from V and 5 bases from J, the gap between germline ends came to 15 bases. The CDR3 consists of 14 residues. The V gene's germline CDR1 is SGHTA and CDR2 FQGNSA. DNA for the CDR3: TGTGCCAGCAGCACTTATCAGGGGCGGGAGACCCAGTACTTC. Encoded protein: CASSTYQGRETQYF.

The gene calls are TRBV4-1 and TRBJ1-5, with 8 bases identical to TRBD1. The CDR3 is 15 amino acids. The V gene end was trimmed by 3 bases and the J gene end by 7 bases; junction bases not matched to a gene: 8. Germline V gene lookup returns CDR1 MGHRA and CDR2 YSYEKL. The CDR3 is CASSQDGQGGQPQHF. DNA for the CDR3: TGCGCCAGCAGCCAGGATGGACAGGGTGGACAGCCCCAGCATTTT.

CDR3 amino acids: CATSEGTAGAGELFF. The CDR3 DNA follows: TGTGCCACCAGTGAAGGGACAGCGGGCGCCGGGGAGCTGTTTTTT. The V call is TRBV24-1, the J call TRBJ2-2, with TRBD1 as a possible D gene (7 bases). This CDR3 spans 15 amino acids. Germline CDR1 KGHDR, CDR2 SFDVKD. Deletions cut 4 bases from V and 6 bases from J, with 14 bases between.

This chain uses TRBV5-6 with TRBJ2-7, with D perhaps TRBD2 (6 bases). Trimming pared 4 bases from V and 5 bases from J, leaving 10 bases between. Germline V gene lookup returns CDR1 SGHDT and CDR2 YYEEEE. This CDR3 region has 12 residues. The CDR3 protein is CASSPSSDEQYF. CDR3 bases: TGTGCCAGCAGCCCATCTAGCGACGAGCAGTACTTC.

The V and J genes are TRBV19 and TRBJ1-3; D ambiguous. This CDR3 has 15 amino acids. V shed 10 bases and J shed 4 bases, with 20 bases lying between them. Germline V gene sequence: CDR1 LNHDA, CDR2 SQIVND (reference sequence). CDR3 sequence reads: CATDKRGIVGNTIYF. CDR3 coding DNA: TGTGCCACCGACAAGCGGGGTATCGTAGGAAACACCATATATTTT.

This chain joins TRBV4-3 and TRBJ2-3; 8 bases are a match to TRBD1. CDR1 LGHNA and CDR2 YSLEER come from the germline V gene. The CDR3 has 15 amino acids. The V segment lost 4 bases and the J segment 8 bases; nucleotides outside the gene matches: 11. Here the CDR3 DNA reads TGCGCCAGCAGCCCGGGACAGGAGGGCCCAGGTACGCAGTATTTT. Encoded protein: CASSPGQEGPGTQYF.

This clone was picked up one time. The CDR3 spells CASSPGTGNYGYTF. The DNA for the CDR3 is TGCGCCAGCAGCCCGGGGACAGGGAACTATGGCTACACCTTC. This rearrangement joins TRBV5-1 to TRBJ1-2, with 9 bases lining up with TRBD1. This CDR3 has 14 residues. V dropped 4 bases and J dropped 2; count of bases not matched to a gene: 3. Germline assignment: CDR1 SGHRS and CDR2 YFSETQ.

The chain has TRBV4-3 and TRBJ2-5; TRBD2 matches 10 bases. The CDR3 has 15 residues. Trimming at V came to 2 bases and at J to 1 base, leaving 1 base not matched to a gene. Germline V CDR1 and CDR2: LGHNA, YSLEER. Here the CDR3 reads CASSQIAGGQETQYF. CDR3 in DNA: TGCGCCAGCAGCCAAATAGCGGGGGGCCAAGAGACCCAGTACTTC.

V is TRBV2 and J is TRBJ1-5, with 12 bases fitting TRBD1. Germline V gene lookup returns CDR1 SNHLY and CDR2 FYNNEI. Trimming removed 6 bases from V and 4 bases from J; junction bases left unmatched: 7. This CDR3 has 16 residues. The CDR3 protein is CASRDWDRGPNQPQHF. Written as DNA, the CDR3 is TGTGCCAGCAGGGACTGGGACAGGGGGCCGAATCAGCCCCAGCATTTT.

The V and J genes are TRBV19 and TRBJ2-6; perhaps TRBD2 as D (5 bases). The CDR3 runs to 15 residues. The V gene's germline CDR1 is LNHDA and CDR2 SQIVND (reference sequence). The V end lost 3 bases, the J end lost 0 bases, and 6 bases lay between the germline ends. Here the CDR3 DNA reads TGTGCCAGTAGTATCGGGGTCTCTGGGGCCAACGTCCTGACTTTC. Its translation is CASSIGVSGANVLTF.

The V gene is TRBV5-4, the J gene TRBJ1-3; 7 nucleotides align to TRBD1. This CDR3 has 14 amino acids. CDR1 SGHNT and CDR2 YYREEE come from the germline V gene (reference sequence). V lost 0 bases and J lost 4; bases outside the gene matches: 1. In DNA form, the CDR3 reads TGTGCCAGCAGCTTGGGGGGACAGGGAAACACCATATATTTT. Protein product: CASSLGGQGNTIYF.